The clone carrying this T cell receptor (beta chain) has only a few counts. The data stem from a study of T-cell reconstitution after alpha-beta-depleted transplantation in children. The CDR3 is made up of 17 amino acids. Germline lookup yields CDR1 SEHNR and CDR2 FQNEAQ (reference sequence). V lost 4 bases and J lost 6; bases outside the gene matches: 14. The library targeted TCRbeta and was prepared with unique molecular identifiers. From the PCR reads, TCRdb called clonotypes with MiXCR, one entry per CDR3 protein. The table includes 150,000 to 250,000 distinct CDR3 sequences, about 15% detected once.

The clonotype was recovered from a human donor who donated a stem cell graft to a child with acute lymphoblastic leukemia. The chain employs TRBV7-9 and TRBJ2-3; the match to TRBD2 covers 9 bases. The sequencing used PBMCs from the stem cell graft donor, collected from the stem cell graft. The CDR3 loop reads CASSSQRYSGSGDTQYF. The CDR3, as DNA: TGTGCCAGCAGCTCACAAAGATATAGCGGGAGTGGTGATACGCAGTATTTT.